This T cell receptor beta chain was recorded in a study of T cells in Graves' hyperthyroidism and ophthalmopathy. On the study more broadly: Peripheral blood was secured at the point of initial diagnosis, before any treatment.

There were TCR beta CDR3 regions amplified from RNA transcripts. First-round RT-PCR of the TCR CDR3 relied on the HTBI primer set. TCRdb called the multiplex PCR reads again in MiXCR, with one record for every CDR3 protein. Among 300,000 to 400,000 distinct CDR3 sequences listed, over 10% were seen once. From germline, CDR1 is DFQATT and CDR2 SNEGSKA (reference sequence). The CDR3 runs 14 residues. Trimming removed 4 bases from V and 7 bases from J; junction bases left unmatched: 10. Hyperthyroidism in the patients, aged 18 to 65, was newly diagnosed and under 2 months in duration. Fresh peripheral blood, roughly 10 ml, was the source of the PBMCs. The table lists this clonotype with a few counts. Its antigen is as yet unknown. Regarding the study as a whole: Among thyroid clonotypes expanded above 0.001, most also appeared in blood.

This TCR was sampled from a woman aged 18-29 years with Graves' hyperthyroidism. Material: blood. The chain joins TRBV20-1 to TRBJ1-5, with TRBD1 matching over 7 bases. The CDR3 protein is CSAKADRSRQPQHF. CDR3 DNA: TGCAGTGCTAAAGCGGACAGGTCGAGGCAGCCCCAGCATTTT.